This TCR beta chain was captured in a study of blood T cell repertoires in COVID-19. Study-level background: The United States, Italy and Spain provided the acute and convalescent COVID-19 samples.

This clone has more than one count but fewer than ten. Assay: immunoSEQ multiplex PCR; the TCRdb copy retains only in-frame clones and omits some. The table includes approximately 82,000 clones, approximately 90% detected once. The study recruited people aged roughly 18 to 95 years across about two dozen US areas. This CDR3 is 13 amino acids long. The V segment lost 5 bases and the J segment 5 bases; nucleotides outside the gene matches: 1. Germline CDR1 and CDR2: SGHVS and FNYEAQ. The clonotype was recovered from a woman in her fifties or sixties with acute COVID-19. The chain employs TRBV7-6 and TRBJ1-5, with 9 bases fitting TRBD1. Sequencing was carried out using PBMCs or T cells enriched from blood (not recorded which). The CDR3 DNA sequence: TGTGCCAGCAGCCGGGACAGGGATCAGCCCCAGCATTTT. Its translation is CASSRDRDQPQHF.